This T cell receptor (beta chain) came from a study of blood T cell repertoires in COVID-19. Sequenced by immunoSEQ multiplex PCR; TCRdb stores in-frame clones only, minus some. Found here are fewer than 20,000 clones, about 88% of them singletons; the top ten hold around 24%. This clone has more than one count but fewer than ten. There are 14 residues in the CDR3. Trimming at V came to 1 base and at J to 3 bases, leaving 5 bases not matched to a gene. From germline, CDR1 is SQVTM and CDR2 ANQGSEA. V and J are TRBV29-1 and TRBJ1-1; 7 bases agree with TRBD1. The sequencing input was peripheral blood. The TCR sequence derives from a man in his 60s with acute or convalescent COVID-19. The CDR3 DNA is TGCAGCGTTGAAGGTCTGACAGGGCACACTGAAGCTTTCTTT. Encoded protein: CSVEGLTGHTEAFF.